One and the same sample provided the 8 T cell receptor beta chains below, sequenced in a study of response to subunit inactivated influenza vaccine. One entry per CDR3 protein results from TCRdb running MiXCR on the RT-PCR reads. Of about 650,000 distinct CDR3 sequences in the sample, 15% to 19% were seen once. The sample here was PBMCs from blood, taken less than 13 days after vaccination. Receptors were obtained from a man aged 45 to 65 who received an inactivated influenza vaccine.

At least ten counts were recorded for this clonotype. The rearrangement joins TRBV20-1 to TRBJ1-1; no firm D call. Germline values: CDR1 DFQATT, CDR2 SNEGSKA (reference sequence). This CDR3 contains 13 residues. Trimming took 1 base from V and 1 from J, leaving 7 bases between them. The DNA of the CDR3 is TGCAGTGCTAGAGTGGGGTCGAACACTGAAGCTTTCTTT. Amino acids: CSARVGSNTEAFF.

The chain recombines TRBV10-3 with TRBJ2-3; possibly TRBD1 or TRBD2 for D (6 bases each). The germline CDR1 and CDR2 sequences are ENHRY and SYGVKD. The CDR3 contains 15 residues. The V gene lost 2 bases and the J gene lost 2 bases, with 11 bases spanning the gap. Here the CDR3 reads CAISERRGFTDTQYF. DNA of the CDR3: TGTGCCATCAGTGAGAGGAGGGGGTTCACAGATACGCAGTATTTT.

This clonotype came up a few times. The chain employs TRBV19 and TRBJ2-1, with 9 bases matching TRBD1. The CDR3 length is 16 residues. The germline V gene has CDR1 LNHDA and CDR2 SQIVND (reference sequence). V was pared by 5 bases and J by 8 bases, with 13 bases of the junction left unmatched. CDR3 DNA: TGTGCCAGTAGTTACCGGGACAGGGAGTTCAACGATGAGCAGTTCTTC. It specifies CASSYRDREFNDEQFF.

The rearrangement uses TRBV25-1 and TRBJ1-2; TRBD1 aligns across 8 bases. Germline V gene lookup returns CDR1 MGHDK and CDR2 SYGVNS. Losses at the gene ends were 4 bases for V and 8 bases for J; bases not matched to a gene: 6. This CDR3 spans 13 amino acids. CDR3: CASSGQGARGYTF. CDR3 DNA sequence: TGTGCCAGCAGTGGCCAGGGGGCGCGGGGCTACACCTTC.

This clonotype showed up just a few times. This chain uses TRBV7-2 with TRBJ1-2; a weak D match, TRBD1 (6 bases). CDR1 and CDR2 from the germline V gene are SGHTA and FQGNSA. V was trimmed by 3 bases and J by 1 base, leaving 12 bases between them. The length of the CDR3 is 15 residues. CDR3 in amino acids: CASSFGKGGNYGYTF. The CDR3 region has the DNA TGTGCCAGCAGCTTTGGGAAGGGGGGTAACTATGGCTACACCTTC. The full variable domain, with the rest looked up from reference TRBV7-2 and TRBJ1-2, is GAGVSQSPSNKVTEKGKDVELRCDPISGHTALYWYRQSLGQGLEFLIYFQGNSAPDKSGLPSDRFSAERTGGSVSTLTIQRTQQEDSAVYLCASSFGKGGNYGYTFGSGTRLTVV.

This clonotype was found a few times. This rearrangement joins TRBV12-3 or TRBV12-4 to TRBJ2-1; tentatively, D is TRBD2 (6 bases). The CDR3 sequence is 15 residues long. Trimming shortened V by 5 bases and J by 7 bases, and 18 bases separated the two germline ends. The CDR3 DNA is TGTGCCAGCAGTCCTCTCGCGGGGACGGTAAATGAGCAGTTCTTC. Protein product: CASSPLAGTVNEQFF.

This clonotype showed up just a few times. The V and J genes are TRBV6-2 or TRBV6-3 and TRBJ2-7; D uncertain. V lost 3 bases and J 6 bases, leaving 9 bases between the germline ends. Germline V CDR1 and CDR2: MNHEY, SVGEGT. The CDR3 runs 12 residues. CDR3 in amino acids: CASSYRPGEQYF. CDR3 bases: TGTGCCAGCAGTTATAGGCCCGGCGAGCAGTACTTC.

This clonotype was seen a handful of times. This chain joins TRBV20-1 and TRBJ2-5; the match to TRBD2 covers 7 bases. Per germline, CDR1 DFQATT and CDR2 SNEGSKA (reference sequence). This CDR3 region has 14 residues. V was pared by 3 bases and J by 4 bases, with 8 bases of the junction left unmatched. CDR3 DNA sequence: TGCAGTGCTAGGAGGGGAGGGGTGAGAGAGACCCAGTACTTC. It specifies CSARRGGVRETQYF.